A single sample is the source of the 8 T cell receptor beta chains below, sequenced in a study of blood T cell repertoires in COVID-19. The method was immunoSEQ multiplex PCR; TCRdb's version includes in-frame clones alone and lacks a portion of them. The sample consists of more than 250,000 clones, 87% of them appearing once. The sample taken for sequencing was PBMCs or T cells enriched from blood (not recorded which). Receptors originate from a woman in her 30s who had recovered from COVID-19.

The V gene is TRBV3-1 (or the pseudogene TRBV3-2), the J gene TRBJ1-2; 12 bases match TRBD1. This CDR3 comprises 16 residues. V was clipped by 1 base and J by 4 bases; unmatched bases: 4. CDR1 LGHDT and CDR2 YNNKEL come from the germline V gene (reference sequence). The CDR3 spells CASSQAGTGGLYGYTF. The CDR3 DNA reads TGTGCCAGCAGCCAAGCTGGGACAGGGGGCCTCTATGGCTACACCTTC.

This chain connects TRBV10-2 to TRBJ2-7; perhaps TRBD1 as D (6 bases). The germline V gene encodes CDR1 WSHSY and CDR2 SAAADI. V was clipped by 6 bases and J by 3 bases, with 15 bases between them. The CDR3 totals 14 residues. The CDR3 DNA sequence: TGCGCCAGCAGGCGGCAGGGGTTCTACTACGAGCAGTACTTC. It yields the protein CASRRQGFYYEQYF.

The chain carries TRBV7-2 and TRBJ1-5; 8 bases align to TRBD1. The CDR3 spans 14 residues. Trimming took 2 bases from V and 5 from J; bases not matched to a gene: 2. The V gene's germline CDR1 is SGHTA and CDR2 FQGNSA. The CDR3 nucleotides are TGTGCCAGCAGCTTAAACAGGGGGGATCAGCCCCAGCATTTT. Translation gives CASSLNRGDQPQHF.

The V gene is TRBV4-1, the J gene TRBJ1-3; 8 bases fit TRBD1. From germline, CDR1 is MGHRA and CDR2 YSYEKL. This CDR3 comprises 17 residues. With 5 bases clipped from V and 2 bases from J, the junction kept 11 bases outside the gene matches. The CDR3, as DNA: TGCGCCAGCAGCGTGAGGATTGGACAGGGTACTGGAAACACCATATATTTT. It encodes CASSVRIGQGTGNTIYF.

The rearrangement uses TRBV5-5 and TRBJ1-6, with 8 bases identical to TRBD1. Germline V CDR1 and CDR2: SGHKS, YYEKEE (reference sequence). This CDR3 region has 16 residues. J was trimmed by 6 bases and V by 3 bases; bases with no gene match: 8. The CDR3 DNA sequence: TGTGCCAGCAGCTACCCACCGACAGGGGCTAATTCACCCCTCCACTTT. Its protein is CASSYPPTGANSPLHF.

The chain recombines TRBV4-1 with TRBJ1-2; D is unclear. From germline, CDR1 is MGHRA and CDR2 YSYEKL. V lost 0 bases, J lost 5 bases, and 19 bases lay in between. This CDR3 is 17 amino acids long. CDR3 amino acids: CASSQDEWPPEPYGYTF. The CDR3 nucleotides are TGCGCCAGCAGCCAAGATGAGTGGCCCCCGGAGCCTTATGGCTACACCTTC.

The chain employs TRBV27 and TRBJ1-2; 8 nucleotides align to TRBD1. In germline, CDR1 is MNHEY, CDR2 SMNVEV (reference sequence). The trim removed 5 bases at V and 1 base at J, leaving 12 bases unmatched. The CDR3 has 17 amino acids. CDR3 sequence reads: CASSPIPRTGLNYGYTF. The CDR3 DNA sequence: TGTGCCAGCAGTCCCATCCCACGGACAGGGCTTAACTATGGCTACACCTTC.

V is TRBV14 and J is TRBJ2-7, with 8 bases aligning to TRBD1. CDR3 length equals 14 residues. Trimming cost V 1 base and J 3 bases; bases outside gene matches: 2. Germline assignment: CDR1 SGHDN and CDR2 FVKESK. The CDR3 reads CASSQVGTGYEQYF. The CDR3 DNA follows: TGTGCCAGCAGCCAAGTTGGGACAGGCTACGAGCAGTACTTC.